This T cell receptor beta chain was found in a study of control samples from healthy donors and cancer patients. This CDR3 comprises 14 residues. Germline values: CDR1 MDHEN, CDR2 SYDVKM. Trimming took 3 bases from V and 5 from J, leaving 13 bases between them. Assay: immunoSEQ multiplex PCR; the TCRdb copy retains only in-frame clones and omits some. The top ten hold 1.8% of the sample, which has approximately 190,000 clones, roughly nine tenths seen once. The V and J genes are TRBV28 and TRBJ1-1; D is uncertain. The sequence was collected from a man aged 25-45 years in good health. The sequencing input was blood. The CDR3 sequence: CASSFPAAGTEAFF. DNA for the CDR3: TGTGCCAGCAGTTTCCCCGCTGCGGGGACTGAAGCTTTCTTT. The complete variable domain, with remaining parts taken from reference TRBV28 and TRBJ1-1, reads DVKVTQSSRYLVKRTGEKVFLECVQDMDHENMFWYRQDPGLGLRLIYFSYDVKMKEKGDIPEGYSVSREKKERFSLILESASTNQTSMYLCASSFPAAGTEAFFGQGTRLTVV.